The clone carrying this T cell receptor beta chain has more than one count but fewer than ten. TCRbeta library construction was performed incorporating unique molecular identifiers. TCRdb passed the PCR reads through MiXCR, listing each CDR3 protein once. The sample holds 600,000 to 700,000 distinct CDR3 sequences; roughly 13% are singletons and the top ten take approximately 0.8%. The source of the sample is a study of T-cell reconstitution after alpha-beta-depleted transplantation in children. V lost 3 bases to trimming and J lost 2 bases, with 14 bases between them. CDR1 and CDR2 (germline): DFQATT, SNEGSKA (reference sequence). The CDR3 sequence is 14 residues long.

This chain joins TRBV20-1 and TRBJ2-7; the D gene is possibly TRBD1 (6 bases). Sequencing used PBMCs, obtained before TCRalphabeta/CD19-depleted stem cell transplant. This TCR was sampled from a girl aged 2 to 10 with congenital amegakaryocytic thrombocytopenia, due to receive a stem cell transplant. This CDR3 reads CSASSSDSPYEQYF. For the CDR3, the DNA is TGCAGTGCTAGTTCGTCGGACAGTCCCTACGAGCAGTACTTC.